What follows describes a single T cell receptor (beta chain). Its cognate antigen is unknown. Donors were nominally healthy when sampled, though unrecorded immune exposures were likely. The data stem from a study of cytomegalovirus exposure and HLA in healthy donors. Broader study findings: In most subjects, TCR beta sequences reportedly gave accurate predictions of HLA-A and HLA-B alleles.

Both 60 Vbeta primers and 13 Jbeta primers went into the PCR. The table came from immunoSEQ multiplex PCR; TCRdb's copy has only in-frame clones and leaves some out. The sample contains about 240,000 clones, roughly 87% of which appear only once. The sample consisted of PBMCs. The sequence was obtained from a woman aged 40 to 49 in good health and CMV-seropositive.

The CDR3 DNA reads TGTGCCAGCAGGGTAGACGAGCAGTACTTC. Protein product: CASRVDEQYF. The chain employs TRBV2 and TRBJ2-7, with D uncertain. Trimming shortened V by 6 bases and J by 5 bases, and 5 bases separated the two germline ends. The CDR3 covers 10 residues. Germline CDR1 reads SNHLY; CDR2 reads FYNNEI.